A single T cell receptor beta chain is shown here with its context. The data belong to a study of blood T cell repertoires in COVID-19. Study as a whole: COVID-19 samples from acute and convalescent phases originated in the United States, Italy and Spain.

Germline V gene sequence: CDR1 KGHDR, CDR2 SFDVKD. J gave up 5 bases and V 4 bases, and 8 bases lay outside the gene matches. CDR3 length: 15 amino acids. The data were produced by immunoSEQ multiplex PCR, yet TCRdb's version contains in-frame clones alone and is incomplete. The table includes about 240,000 clones, about 85% detected once. Sequencing was performed on peripheral blood. The rearrangement joins TRBV24-1 to TRBJ1-1; TRBD1 aligns across 8 bases. The origin of this receptor is a man in his sixties who had recovered from COVID-19. CDR3 nucleotide sequence: TGTGCCACCAGTGAAGCTGGGACAGGAGGGACTGAAGCTTTCTTT. Protein: CATSEAGTGGTEAFF.